Listed below are T cell receptor beta chains from one sample, sequenced in a study of CD8 T cells in Susac syndrome. One entry per CDR3 protein, called by TCRdb with MiXCR from the immunoSEQ multiplex PCR reads. Here the sample spans approximately 130,000 distinct CDR3 sequences, under 95% being singletons. Specimen: CD8+ T cells from PBMCs. The receptors derive from a human donor with multiple sclerosis. CDR3s include the opening cysteine and the closing phenylalanine or tryptophan. The order of the fields is D gene, clone size, V gene, J gene, CDR3 protein, CDR3 DNA. D genes are given only for firm matches. Not every row has a clone size; where given, it reads once, few, many or a size class.

D gene: TRBD2
clone size: -
V gene: TRBV19
J gene: TRBJ2-3
CDR3 protein: CASRQAGDITDTQYF
CDR3 DNA: TGTGCCAGTAGACAAGCGGGAGACATTACAGATACGCAGTATTTT

D gene: TRBD1
clone size: -
V gene: TRBV24-1
J gene: TRBJ2-5
CDR3 protein: CATSDGTGYQETQYF
CDR3 DNA: TGTGCCACCAGTGATGGGACAGGCTACCAAGAGACCCAGTACTTC

D gene: -
clone size: -
V gene: TRBV7-9
J gene: TRBJ2-7
CDR3 protein: CASSSGDWGEQYF
CDR3 DNA: TGTGCCAGCAGCTCGGGTGATTGGGGCGAGCAGTACTTC

D gene: -
clone size: once
V gene: TRBV20-1
J gene: TRBJ2-1
CDR3 protein: CSARDLGGSSYNEQFF
CDR3 DNA: TGCAGTGCTAGAGATTTGGGCGGAAGCTCCTACAATGAGCAGTTCTTC

D gene: TRBD2
clone size: -
V gene: TRBV27
J gene: TRBJ2-1
CDR3 protein: CASSSLAGDFYEQFF
CDR3 DNA: TGTGCCAGCAGTTCTTTAGCGGGAGATTTCTATGAGCAGTTCTTC

D gene: TRBD2
clone size: -
V gene: TRBV16
J gene: TRBJ2-1
CDR3 protein: CASSQSGSGAEQFF
CDR3 DNA: TGTGCCAGCAGCCAATCGGGTAGCGGGGCTGAGCAGTTCTTC

D gene: -
clone size: few
V gene: TRBV6-5
J gene: TRBJ2-5
CDR3 protein: CASSRGGETQYF
CDR3 DNA: TGTGCCAGCAGTAGGGGGGGAGAGACCCAGTACTTC

D gene: TRBD1
clone size: -
V gene: TRBV27
J gene: TRBJ2-7
CDR3 protein: CASSPSTGESSYEQYF
CDR3 DNA: TGTGCCAGCAGTCCCTCGACAGGGGAAAGCTCCTACGAGCAGTACTTC

D gene: TRBD1
clone size: -
V gene: TRBV3-1
J gene: TRBJ2-3
CDR3 protein: CASSQDRGLQTDTQYF
CDR3 DNA: TGTGCCAGCAGCCAAGACAGGGGGCTCCAAACAGATACGCAGTATTTT

D gene: -
clone size: -
V gene: TRBV28
J gene: TRBJ2-7
CDR3 protein: CASSFPGEEYF
CDR3 DNA: TGTGCCAGCAGTTTCCCCGGGGAGGAGTACTTC

D gene: -
clone size: -
V gene: TRBV27
J gene: TRBJ2-7
CDR3 protein: CASSSQGSTYEQYF
CDR3 DNA: TGTGCCAGCAGTTCCCAGGGAAGCACCTACGAGCAGTACTTC

D gene: -
clone size: -
V gene: TRBV5-1
J gene: TRBJ2-1
CDR3 protein: CASSLVATIPSYNEQFF
CDR3 DNA: TGCGCCAGCAGCTTGGTGGCCACTATTCCCTCCTACAATGAGCAGTTCTTC

D gene: -
clone size: few
V gene: TRBV7-6
J gene: TRBJ2-1
CDR3 protein: CASSFEGYEQFF
CDR3 DNA: TGTGCCAGCAGCTTCGAAGGTTATGAGCAGTTCTTC

D gene: -
clone size: -
V gene: TRBV14
J gene: TRBJ1-1
CDR3 protein: CASSTFRAGRTEAFF
CDR3 DNA: TGTGCCAGCAGCACCTTTCGCGCAGGTCGGACTGAAGCTTTCTTT

D gene: -
clone size: -
V gene: TRBV27
J gene: TRBJ1-1
CDR3 protein: CASSPLSQSTEAFF
CDR3 DNA: TGTGCCAGCAGTCCACTAAGCCAGAGCACTGAAGCTTTCTTT

D gene: -
clone size: -
V gene: TRBV29-1
J gene: TRBJ2-5
CDR3 protein: CSVEPPLNTEATQYF
CDR3 DNA: TGCAGCGTTGAACCCCCCCTCAATACCGAGGCGACCCAGTACTTC

D gene: TRBD2
clone size: -
V gene: TRBV27
J gene: TRBJ2-3
CDR3 protein: CASSLIAGFRDTQYF
CDR3 DNA: TGTGCCAGCAGTTTGATAGCGGGATTCAGGGATACGCAGTATTTT

D gene: -
clone size: -
V gene: TRBV12-3/TRBV12-4
J gene: TRBJ1-5
CDR3 protein: CASGRGGRESNQPQHF
CDR3 DNA: TGTGCCAGCGGGAGGGGGGGTAGGGAAAGCAATCAGCCCCAGCATTTT

D gene: -
clone size: -
V gene: TRBV9
J gene: TRBJ1-2
CDR3 protein: CASSGYRDINYGYTF
CDR3 DNA: TGTGCCAGCAGCGGCTACAGGGATATTAACTATGGCTACACCTTC

D gene: TRBD2
clone size: -
V gene: TRBV12-3/TRBV12-4
J gene: TRBJ2-1
CDR3 protein: CASSYRAGGMNEQFF
CDR3 DNA: TGTGCCAGCAGCTACCGAGCGGGAGGCATGAATGAGCAGTTCTTC

D gene: -
clone size: -
V gene: TRBV25-1
J gene: TRBJ1-1
CDR3 protein: CASSEVRLGKENTEAFF
CDR3 DNA: TGTGCCAGCAGTGAGGTTAGACTTGGAAAGGAGAACACTGAAGCTTTCTTT

D gene: -
clone size: -
V gene: TRBV10-3
J gene: TRBJ2-3
CDR3 protein: CAISDRTEAAEDTQYF
CDR3 DNA: TGTGCCATCAGTGACCGGACAGAGGCGGCGGAAGATACGCAGTATTTT

D gene: TRBD1
clone size: -
V gene: TRBV29-1
J gene: TRBJ1-1
CDR3 protein: CSVDAPQGGAGTTEAFF
CDR3 DNA: TGCAGCGTTGATGCCCCCCAGGGGGGAGCAGGGACCACTGAAGCTTTCTTT

D gene: -
clone size: -
V gene: TRBV5-6
J gene: TRBJ1-1
CDR3 protein: CASSGGSTEAFF
CDR3 DNA: TGTGCCAGCTCCGGGGGGTCGACTGAAGCTTTCTTT

D gene: TRBD1
clone size: -
V gene: TRBV25-1
J gene: TRBJ1-2
CDR3 protein: CASSGGTGFYYGYTF
CDR3 DNA: TGTGCCAGCAGTGGTGGGACAGGTTTTTACTATGGCTACACCTTC

D gene: TRBD2
clone size: -
V gene: TRBV12-3/TRBV12-4
J gene: TRBJ2-7
CDR3 protein: CASSLYRDYIYEQYF
CDR3 DNA: TGTGCCAGCAGCCTTTACCGGGACTACATTTACGAGCAGTACTTC

D gene: -
clone size: -
V gene: TRBV4-1
J gene: TRBJ1-4
CDR3 protein: CASSQSWGPKEKLFF
CDR3 DNA: TGCGCCAGCAGCCAATCGTGGGGACCGAAAGAAAAACTGTTTTTT

D gene: -
clone size: -
V gene: TRBV20-1
J gene: TRBJ1-5
CDR3 protein: CSARGSYSNQPQHF
CDR3 DNA: TGCAGTGCTAGAGGATCGTATAGCAATCAGCCCCAGCATTTT

D gene: TRBD1
clone size: -
V gene: TRBV28
J gene: TRBJ2-7
CDR3 protein: CATETGGRGEQYF
CDR3 DNA: TGTGCCACCGAGACAGGGGGAAGGGGCGAGCAGTACTTC

D gene: TRBD2
clone size: -
V gene: TRBV7-9
J gene: TRBJ2-5
CDR3 protein: CASSLSSGGPKTQYF
CDR3 DNA: TGTGCCAGCAGCTTATCCTCGGGAGGGCCTAAGACCCAGTACTTC

D gene: -
clone size: few
V gene: TRBV5-1
J gene: TRBJ1-5
CDR3 protein: CASSLEGGNQPQHF
CDR3 DNA: TGCGCCAGCAGCTTGGAGGGGGGCAATCAGCCCCAGCATTTT

D gene: -
clone size: -
V gene: TRBV4-1
J gene: TRBJ2-7
CDR3 protein: CASSQQTSYEQYF
CDR3 DNA: TGCGCCAGCAGCCAACAAACATCCTACGAGCAGTACTTC